The source of this T cell receptor (beta chain) is a study of Graves' ophthalmopathy and Graves' hyperthyroidism. From RNA, the CDR3 regions of TCR beta chains were amplified and sequenced. HTBI-primed first-round RT-PCR preceded second-round multiplex PCR. TCRdb fed the multiplex PCR reads into MiXCR, producing one record per CDR3 protein. The data hold approximately 460,000 distinct CDR3 sequences, with under 15% observed a single time. CAS ≥3, NOSPECS ≥4, moderate-to-severe activity and duration under 3 months marked donors with ophthalmopathy. Other autoimmune disease, uncontrolled infection, pregnancy and lactation led to exclusion. The CDR3 runs to 17 residues. CDR1 and CDR2 from the germline V gene are SQVTM and ANQGSEA. J was trimmed by 3 bases and V by 0 bases; bases with no gene match: 8. This clonotype was recorded many times.

Sequenced input: blood. This sequence joins TRBV29-1 and TRBJ2-6, with 7 bases matching TRBD1. This clonotype originated in a woman in her twenties or thirties with Graves' ophthalmopathy. Here the CDR3 DNA reads TGCAGCGTTGAAGACCTTAAAAGGGGGCGTGGGGCCAACGTCCTGACTTTC. Its translation: CSVEDLKRGRGANVLTF.